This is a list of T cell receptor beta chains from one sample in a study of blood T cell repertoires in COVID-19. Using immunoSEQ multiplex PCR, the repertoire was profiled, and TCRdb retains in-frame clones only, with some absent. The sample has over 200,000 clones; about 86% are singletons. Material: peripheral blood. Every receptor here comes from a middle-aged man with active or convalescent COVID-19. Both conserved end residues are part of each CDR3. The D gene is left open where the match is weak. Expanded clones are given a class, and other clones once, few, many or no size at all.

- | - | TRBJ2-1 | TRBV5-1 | TGCGCCAGCAGCTTGGCCAGGAGGTCCTACAATGAGCAGTTCTTC | CASSLARRSYNEQFF
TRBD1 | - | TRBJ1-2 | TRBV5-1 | TGCGCCAGCAGCGAGGACAGGGCCTATGGCTACACCTTC | CASSEDRAYGYTF
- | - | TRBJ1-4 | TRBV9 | TGTGCCAGCAGCCCCCGCCAGGGAACTAATGAAAAACTGTTTTTT | CASSPRQGTNEKLFF
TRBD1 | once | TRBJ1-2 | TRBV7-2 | TGTGCCAGCAGCTCACCCATAAACAGGGGGGGGAATGGCTACACCTTC | CASSSPINRGGNGYTF
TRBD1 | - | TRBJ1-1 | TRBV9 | TGTGCCAGCAGCGGACAGGGGTACACTGAAGCTTTCTTT | CASSGQGYTEAFF
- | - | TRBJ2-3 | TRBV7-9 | TGTGCCAGCAGCCCTAAGACTGTGCCAGATACGCAGTATTTT | CASSPKTVPDTQYF
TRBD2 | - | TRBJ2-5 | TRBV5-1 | TGCGCCAGCAAACCCAGCGCGGGAGGCTATGAGACCCAGTACTTC | CASKPSAGGYETQYF
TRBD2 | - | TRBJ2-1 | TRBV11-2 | TGTGCCAGCAGCTTAGGGGGGGGTTACAATGAGCAGTTCTTC | CASSLGGGYNEQFF
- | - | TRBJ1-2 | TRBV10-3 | TGTGCCATCAGTGGGGGAGTAGGTGGCTACACCTTC | CAISGGVGGYTF
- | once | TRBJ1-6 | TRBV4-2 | TGTGCCAGCAGCCAAGCAGGTGGGAGTAATTCACCCCTCCACTTT | CASSQAGGSNSPLHF
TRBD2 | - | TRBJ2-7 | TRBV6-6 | TGTGCCAGCAGTAGCGGGGGGGACGAGCAGTACTTC | CASSSGGDEQYF
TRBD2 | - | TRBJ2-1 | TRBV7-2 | TGTGCCAGCAGCCCCAGGGGAAGTAGCGGGAACAATGAGCAGTTCTTC | CASSPRGSSGNNEQFF
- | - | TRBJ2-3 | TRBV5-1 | TGCGCCAGCAGCTTGAGAGGGGGGGCTGTAGATACGCAGTATTTT | CASSLRGGAVDTQYF
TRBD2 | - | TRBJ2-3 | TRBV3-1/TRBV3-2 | TGTGCCAGCAGCCTCCGACTAGCGGGAGCAGATACGCAGTATTTT | CASSLRLAGADTQYF
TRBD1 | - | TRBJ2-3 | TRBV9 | TGTGCCAGCAGCGAGGGGAGGACAGGGGGGGCAGATACGCAGTATTTT | CASSEGRTGGADTQYF
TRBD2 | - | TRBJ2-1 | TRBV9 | TGTGCCAGCAGTGTTAGCGGGAGTTACAATGAGCAGTTCTTC | CASSVSGSYNEQFF
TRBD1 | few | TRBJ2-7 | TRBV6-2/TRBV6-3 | TGTGCCAGCAGCCCAGGACAGGGGGGCTACGAGCAGTACTTC | CASSPGQGGYEQYF
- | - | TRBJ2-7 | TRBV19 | TGTGCCAGTAGTCTGTGGGACTCAAGCTCCTACGAGCAGTACTTC | CASSLWDSSSYEQYF
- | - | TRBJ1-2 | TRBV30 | TGTGCCTGGAGTGACTACTATGGCTACACCTTC | CAWSDYYGYTF
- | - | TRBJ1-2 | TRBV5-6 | TGTGCCAGCAGCCCACAGGGTGAAGGCTACACCTTC | CASSPQGEGYTF
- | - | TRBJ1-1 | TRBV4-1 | TGCGCCAGCAGCCCCCGAGAGGGAGGGACTGAAGCTTTCTTT | CASSPREGGTEAFF
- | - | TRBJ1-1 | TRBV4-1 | TGCGCCAGCAGCAAGAACCACGGGGCTGAAGCTTTCTTT | CASSKNHGAEAFF
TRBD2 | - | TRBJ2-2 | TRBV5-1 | TGCGCCAGCAGTCCCAGCGGGGGGGCCGACACCGGGGAGCTGTTTTTT | CASSPSGGADTGELFF
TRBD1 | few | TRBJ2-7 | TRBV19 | TGTGCCAGTAGTAGAGACGCTCGGACAGGGGTCCACGAGCAGTACTTC | CASSRDARTGVHEQYF
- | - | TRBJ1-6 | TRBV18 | TGTGCCAGCTCACCACCGCAGGAAAGGTCCTATAATTCACCCCTCCACTTT | CASSPPQERSYNSPLHF
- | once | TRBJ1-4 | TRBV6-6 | TGTGCCAGCAGTTATGTGGAGCGTGAAAAACTGTTTTTT | CASSYVEREKLFF
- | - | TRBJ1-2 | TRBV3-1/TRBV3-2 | TGTGCCAGCGCGCCGGGGGGGAACGCTAACTATGGCTACACCTTC | CASAPGGNANYGYTF
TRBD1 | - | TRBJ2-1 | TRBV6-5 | TGTGCCAGCAGCGCCTGGACCAATGCTGACAGGGGCCAGTTCTTC | CASSAWTNADRGQFF
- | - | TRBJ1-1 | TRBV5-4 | TGTGCCAGCAGCCCTCGTGAGGGATTGAACACTGAAGCTTTCTTT | CASSPREGLNTEAFF
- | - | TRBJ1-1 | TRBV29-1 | TGCAGCGTTGGGGGTCCTGGGGGGATGAACACTGAAGCTTTCTTT | CSVGGPGGMNTEAFF
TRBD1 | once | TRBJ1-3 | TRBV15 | TGTGCCACCAGCAGAGGGGACAGGGCTACTGGAAACACCATATATTTT | CATSRGDRATGNTIYF
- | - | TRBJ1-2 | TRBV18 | TGTGCCAGCTCACCAGAAGGAGCCGCTCATTTAGGCTACACCTTC | CASSPEGAAHLGYTF
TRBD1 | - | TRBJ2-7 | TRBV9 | TGTGCCAGCAGCGTAGAAAGGGGGCCCCGGGAAGAGCAGTACTTC | CASSVERGPREEQYF
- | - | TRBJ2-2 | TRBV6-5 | TGTGCCAGCAGTACCAACAGGTTCGCCGGGGAGCTGTTTTTT | CASSTNRFAGELFF
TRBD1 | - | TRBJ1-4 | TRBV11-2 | TGTGCCAGCAGCTTACGACCCGGGACAGGGAATCCTAATGAAAAACTGTTTTTT | CASSLRPGTGNPNEKLFF
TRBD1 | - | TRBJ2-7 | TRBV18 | TGTGCCAGCTCAGATAGGACAGGGTCCGAGCAGTACTTC | CASSDRTGSEQYF
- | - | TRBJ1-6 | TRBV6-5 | TGTGCCAGCAGGGACGGGTGGGGAGGATCACCCCTCCACTTT | CASRDGWGGSPLHF
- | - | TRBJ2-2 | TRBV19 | TGTGCCAGTAGTCCCGGAAGCCCCGGACGGAGGGGGGGGGATACCGGGGAGCTGTTTTTT | CASSPGSPGRRGGDTGELFF
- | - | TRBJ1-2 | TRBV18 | TGTGCCAGCTCACCAACACTAGCCAGGGACCTTAACTATGGCTACACCTTC | CASSPTLARDLNYGYTF
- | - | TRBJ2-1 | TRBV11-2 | TGTGCCAGCAGCTCTACCCCGCTTGGCTACAATGAGCAGTTCTTC | CASSSTPLGYNEQFF
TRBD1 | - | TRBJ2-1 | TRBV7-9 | TGTGCCAGCAGCCCGGGACAGCTGTATGAGCAGTTCTTC | CASSPGQLYEQFF
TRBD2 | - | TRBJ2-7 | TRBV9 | TGTGCCAGCAGCCTGGGACTAGCGGGAGGAGGGGACGAGCAGTACTTC | CASSLGLAGGGDEQYF
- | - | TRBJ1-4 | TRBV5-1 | TGCGCCAGCAGGGGCCTTGTTGGCTCCGAAAAACTGTTTTTT | CASRGLVGSEKLFF
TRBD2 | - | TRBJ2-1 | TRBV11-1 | TGTGCCAGCAGCTTAATGAGCGGGAGGGCCAGTGAGCAGTTCTTC | CASSLMSGRASEQFF
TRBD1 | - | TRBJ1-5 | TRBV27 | TGTGCCAGCAGTTTACCCACAGGGGAGGGCAATCAGCCCCAGCATTTT | CASSLPTGEGNQPQHF
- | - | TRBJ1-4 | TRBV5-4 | TGTGCCAGCAGCCTGGGGGACGGGAGGGGTGAAAAACTGTTTTTT | CASSLGDGRGEKLFF
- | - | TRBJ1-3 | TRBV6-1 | TGTGCCAGCAGTGACAGGGTCGGAAACACCATATATTTT | CASSDRVGNTIYF
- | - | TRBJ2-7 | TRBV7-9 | TGTGCCAGCAGCTTATTAGGGGGTAAAGGATACGAGCAGTACTTC | CASSLLGGKGYEQYF
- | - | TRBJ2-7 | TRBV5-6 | TGTGCCAGCAGCTTGACCGGGACAAATTACGAGCAGTACTTC | CASSLTGTNYEQYF
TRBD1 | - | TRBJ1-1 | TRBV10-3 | TGTGCCATCAGTCTGTACCAGGGGGTAGGCACTGAAGCTTTCTTT | CAISLYQGVGTEAFF
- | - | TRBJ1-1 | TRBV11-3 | TGTGCCAGCAGCTTAGAAGGAGATCTGAACACTGAAGCTTTCTTT | CASSLEGDLNTEAFF
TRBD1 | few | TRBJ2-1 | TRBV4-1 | TGCGCCAGCAGCCAAGATAGCGGACAGGGAGGCAATGAGCAGTTCTTC | CASSQDSGQGGNEQFF